This T cell receptor beta chain stems from a study of tumor T cells in aggressive B-cell lymphoma. TCRdb keeps only in-frame clones here, not all; method: immunoSEQ multiplex PCR. There are about 5,000 clones in the sample; approximately 81% occur only once, and 4% to 5% lies in the top ten. The sequence derives from an adult with diffuse large B cell lymphoma. Sequenced sample: tumor tissue.

In DNA form, the CDR3 reads TGTGCCAGCAGTTTTGTTCCGGGGGAGGGGGGCAGTGAAGCTTTCTTT. Its translation: CASSFVPGEGGSEAFF. The gene calls are TRBV28 and TRBJ1-1; D is possibly TRBD1 (6 bases). This CDR3 is built from 16 residues. The germline CDR1 and CDR2 sequences are MDHEN and SYDVKM. V was trimmed by 3 bases and J by 7 bases, leaving 21 bases between them.